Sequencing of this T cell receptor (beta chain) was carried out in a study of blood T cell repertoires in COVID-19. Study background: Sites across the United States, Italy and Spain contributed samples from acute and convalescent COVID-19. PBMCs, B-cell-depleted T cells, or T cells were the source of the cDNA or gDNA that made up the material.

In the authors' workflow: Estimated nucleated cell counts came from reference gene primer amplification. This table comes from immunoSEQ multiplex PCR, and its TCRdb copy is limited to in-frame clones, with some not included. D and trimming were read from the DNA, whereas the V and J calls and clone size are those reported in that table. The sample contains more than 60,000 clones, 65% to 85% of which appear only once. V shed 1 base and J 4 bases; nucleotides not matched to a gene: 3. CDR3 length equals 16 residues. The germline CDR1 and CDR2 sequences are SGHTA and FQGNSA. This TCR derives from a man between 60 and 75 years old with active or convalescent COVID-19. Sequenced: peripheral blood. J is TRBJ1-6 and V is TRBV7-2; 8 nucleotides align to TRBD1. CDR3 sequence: CASSLGQGAYNSPLHF. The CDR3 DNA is TGTGCCAGCAGCTTAGGGCAGGGGGCTTATAATTCACCCCTCCACTTT.